The clone carrying this T cell receptor (beta chain) showed up many times. This sample was included in a study of patients and donors after allogeneic stem cell transplantation. TCRdb reanalysed the RT-PCR reads using MiXCR and keeps one entry per CDR3 protein. This sample has some 960,000 distinct CDR3 sequences, with 18% found just once. The CDR3 is 12 residues long. Trimming left V 4 bases short and J 6 bases short, with 9 bases between. Germline loops: CDR1 KGHDR, CDR2 SFDVKD. This sequence joins TRBV24-1 and TRBJ2-7, with D perhaps matching TRBD1 or TRBD2 (5 bases each). The TCR originated in a human donor who was either an allogeneic HSCT recipient or a stem cell or donor lymphocyte infusion donor (not recorded which). It is not recorded whose cells these are; they may come from a transplant donor. The sequenced sample consisted of blood, either unsorted or a sorted T cell fraction (not recorded which). DNA of the CDR3: TGTGCCACCAGTGACCATGGGGGCGAGCAGTACTTC. It translates to CATSDHGGEQYF.